This TCR beta chain emerged from a study of blood T cell repertoires in COVID-19. Repertoires were generated with immunoSEQ multiplex PCR, while TCRdb's copy carries only in-frame clones and drops some. There are some 200,000 clones in the sample; around 90% occur only once, and approximately 2.2% lies in the top ten. This CDR3 contains 14 residues. V was shortened by 2 bases and J by 6 bases, with 13 bases between the two germline ends. Germline V gives CDR1 SGHRS, CDR2 YFSETQ. The rearrangement joins TRBV5-1 to TRBJ2-3; tentative D call: TRBD1 (6 bases). Material for sequencing was PBMCs or T cells enriched from blood (not recorded which). The clonotype comes from a woman aged 25 to 39 who had recovered from COVID-19. The CDR3 DNA reads TGCGCCAGCAGCTTCGAGGGACATCCCGATACGCAGTATTTT. Translated: CASSFEGHPDTQYF.